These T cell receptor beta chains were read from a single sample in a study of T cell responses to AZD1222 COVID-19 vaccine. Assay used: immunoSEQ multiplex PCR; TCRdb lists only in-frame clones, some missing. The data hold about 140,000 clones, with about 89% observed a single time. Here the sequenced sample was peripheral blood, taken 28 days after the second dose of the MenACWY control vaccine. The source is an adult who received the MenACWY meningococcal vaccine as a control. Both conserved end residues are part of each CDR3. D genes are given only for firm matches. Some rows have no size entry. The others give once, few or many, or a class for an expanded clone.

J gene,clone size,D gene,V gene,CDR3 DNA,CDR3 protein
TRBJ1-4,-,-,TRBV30,TGTGCCTGCAGGGGAACAGGTGAAAAACTGTTTTTT,CACRGTGEKLFF
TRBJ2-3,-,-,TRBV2,TGTGCCAGCAGTGAATCTGGTTCTAGCACAGATACGCAGTATTTT,CASSESGSSTDTQYF
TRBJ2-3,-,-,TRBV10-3,TGTGCCATCAGTCCATTGGGGCCAGATACGCAGTATTTT,CAISPLGPDTQYF
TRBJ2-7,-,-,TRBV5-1,TGCGCCAGCAGCCCCGTTGGGGCTACAGCTTACTCCTACGAGCAGTACTTC,CASSPVGATAYSYEQYF
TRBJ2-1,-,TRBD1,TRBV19,TGTGCCAGTAGGCAACGACAGGGGGGTTACAATGAGCAGTTCTTC,CASRQRQGGYNEQFF
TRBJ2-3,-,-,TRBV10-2,TGCGCCAGCAGGGCGGGACAAGATACGCAGTATTTT,CASRAGQDTQYF
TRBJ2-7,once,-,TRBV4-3,TGCGCCAGCAGCCCCTCGACACAGGGCCCATACGAGCAGTACTTC,CASSPSTQGPYEQYF
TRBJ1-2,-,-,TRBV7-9,TGTGCCAGCAGCTCAACTGACGGAAACTATGGCTACACCTTC,CASSSTDGNYGYTF
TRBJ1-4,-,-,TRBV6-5,TGTGCCAGCAGTTACTCGCTGGCAACTAATGAAAAACTGTTTTTT,CASSYSLATNEKLFF
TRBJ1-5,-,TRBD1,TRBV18,TGTGCCAGCTCACGGGACAGTAGCAATCAGCCCCAGCATTTT,CASSRDSSNQPQHF
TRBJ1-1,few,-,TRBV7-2,TGTGCCAGCAGCGGGTACTACACTGAAGCTTTCTTT,CASSGYYTEAFF
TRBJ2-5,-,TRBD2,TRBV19,TGTGCCAGTAGCGTCAGCGGGGGCGAAGAGACCCAGTACTTC,CASSVSGGEETQYF
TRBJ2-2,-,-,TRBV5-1,TGCGCCAGCAGCCCGCCGGACAGTATGACCGGGGAGCTGTTTTTT,CASSPPDSMTGELFF
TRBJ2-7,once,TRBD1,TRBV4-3,TGCGCCAGCAGCCAAGCCCTCGGTTGGGACAGGGGTAACGAGCAGTACTTC,CASSQALGWDRGNEQYF
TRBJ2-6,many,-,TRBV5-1,TGCGCCAGCAGCTTAGAGAGGGGGGCCTCTGGGGCCAACGTCCTGACTTTC,CASSLERGASGANVLTF
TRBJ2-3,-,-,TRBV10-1,TGCGCCAGCAGTGATGGAGATACGCAGTATTTT,CASSDGDTQYF
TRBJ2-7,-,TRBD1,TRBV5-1,TGCGCCAGCAGCTTGGGAGACAGGGCTTTCGAGCAGTACTTC,CASSLGDRAFEQYF
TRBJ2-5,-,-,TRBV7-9,TGTGCCAGCAGCGACAGGGGCGGGAGGGCCGATGAGACCCAGTACTTC,CASSDRGGRADETQYF
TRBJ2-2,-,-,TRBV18,TGTGCCAGCTCACCACCGAGGGGAACCGGGGAGCTGTTTTTT,CASSPPRGTGELFF
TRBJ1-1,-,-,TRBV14,TGTGCCAGCAGCCATCGGGGCCAAGGCACTGAAGCTTTCTTT,CASSHRGQGTEAFF
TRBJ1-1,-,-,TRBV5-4,TGTGCCAGCAGCTTGGGGACGGGGGGAGCGAACACTGAAGCTTTCTTT,CASSLGTGGANTEAFF
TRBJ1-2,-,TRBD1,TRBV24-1,TGTGCCACCAGTGATCGACAGGGTTGGTATGGCTACACCTTC,CATSDRQGWYGYTF
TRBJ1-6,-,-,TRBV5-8,TGTGCCAGCAGCCCCGGGGCTGGCGACTATAATTCACCCCTCCACTTT,CASSPGAGDYNSPLHF
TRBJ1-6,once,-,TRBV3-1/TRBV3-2,TGTGCCAGCAGCCAAGACTTGGGGTCCTATAATTCACCCCTCCACTTT,CASSQDLGSYNSPLHF
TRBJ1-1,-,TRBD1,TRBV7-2,TGTGCCAGCAGCCCGCAGGGGGACACTGAAGCTTTCTTT,CASSPQGDTEAFF